These T cell receptor beta chains were read from a single sample in a study of blood T cells in healthy people across ages. MiXCR, run by TCRdb on the 5' RACE reads, gives a single entry per CDR3 protein. The sample gives roughly 1 million distinct CDR3 sequences, 20% to 25% of which show up once; 0.75% is in the top ten. These same records also appear under a second study, on T cells of mothers and their children.

The sample comprised blood. The receptors derive from a girl aged 2 to 9 in good health. Each CDR3 is given with its conserved first and last residue. The order of the fields is V gene, D gene, clone size, J gene, CDR3 protein, CDR3 DNA. A D gene is named only where the DNA matches it firmly. A clone size is listed for some rows: how often the clone was seen (once, few, many), or a class if it is expanded.

>TRBV29-1|NA|few|TRBJ2-1
CSVDFWQGIEQFF
TGCAGCGTTGATTTCTGGCAGGGGATTGAGCAGTTCTTC
>TRBV3-1|TRBD2|NA|TRBJ2-3
CASASRLAGGTQYF
TGTGCCAGCGCAAGTAGGCTGGCGGGAGGGACGCAGTATTTT
>TRBV3-1|TRBD1|few|TRBJ2-7
CASSWGQGAANEQYF
TGTGCCAGCAGCTGGGGACAGGGGGCTGCGAACGAGCAGTACTTC
>TRBV4-3|NA|NA|TRBJ2-5
CASSQVEGSVFF
TGCGCCAGCAGCCAAGTGGAGGGATCAGTGTTCTTC
>TRBV7-2|NA|few|TRBJ1-3
CASSLSENTIYF
TGTGCCAGCAGCTTATCCGAAAACACCATATATTTT
>TRBV6-5|NA|NA|TRBJ1-1
CASSHRQENTEAFF
TGTGCCAGCAGCCACAGACAGGAGAACACTGAAGCTTTCTTT
>TRBV4-1|NA|NA|TRBJ2-7
CASSQEVSRGELGQYF
TGCGCCAGCAGCCAAGAGGTTTCCAGGGGAGAGCTCGGGCAGTACTTC
>TRBV20-1|NA|few|TRBJ1-5
CSARGGGGNQPQHF
TGCAGTGCCCGCGGGGGCGGGGGAAATCAGCCCCAGCATTTT
>TRBV20-1|TRBD2|NA|TRBJ2-1
CSARDFSGVLLYNEQFF
TGCAGTGCTAGAGATTTTAGCGGGGTCCTCCTTTACAATGAGCAGTTCTTC
>TRBV11-2|NA|NA|TRBJ1-1
CASSGLRTVNTEAFF
TGTGCCAGCAGCGGACTTCGGACTGTGAACACTGAAGCTTTCTTT
>TRBV21-1|NA|few|TRBJ1-4
CASSCAASGEKLFF
TGTGCCAGTAGTTGCGCGGCAAGTGGCGAAAAACTGTTTTTT
>TRBV29-1|TRBD1|few|TRBJ1-4
CSVRQGQGANEKLFF
TGCAGCGTCCGCCAGGGACAGGGGGCTAATGAAAAACTGTTTTTT
>TRBV20-1|NA|NA|TRBJ2-4
CSATAPLQSLAKNIQYF
TGCAGTGCCACCGCCCCACTTCAGTCTCTAGCCAAAAACATTCAGTACTTC
>TRBV28|NA|NA|TRBJ2-4
CASSLFRGPNIQYF
TGTGCCAGCAGTTTATTCCGGGGGCCGAACATTCAGTACTTC
>TRBV20-1|NA|NA|TRBJ2-7
CSAREDSYEQYF
TGCAGTGCTAGAGAAGACAGTTACGAGCAGTACTTC
>TRBV6-6|NA|NA|TRBJ2-5
CALGTDFQETQYF
TGTGCCTTGGGGACGGATTTCCAAGAGACCCAGTACTTC
>TRBV6-6|NA|many|TRBJ1-5
CASSYSRVGYSNQPQHF
TGTGCCAGCAGTTACTCGAGAGTAGGGTATAGCAATCAGCCCCAGCATTTT
>TRBV27|NA|NA|TRBJ2-1
CASSLSGLLVNEQFF
TGTGCCAGCAGTTTAAGTGGCCTTTTAGTCAATGAGCAGTTCTTC
>TRBV9|NA|NA|TRBJ2-7
CASSVGRGGPYEHYF
TGTGCCAGCAGCGTAGGTCGAGGGGGGCCCTACGAGCACTACTTC
>TRBV12-3/TRBV12-4|NA|NA|TRBJ2-7
CASSFFGRTEQYF
TGTGCCAGCAGTTTCTTCGGCAGAACCGAGCAGTACTTC
>TRBV7-2|NA|NA|TRBJ2-1
CASSLAQTDFYNEQFF
TGTGCCAGCAGCTTAGCGCAGACAGACTTTTACAATGAGCAGTTCTTC
>TRBV7-6|NA|NA|TRBJ2-1
CASSASIAEGSYNEQFF
TGTGCCAGCAGCGCCTCTATAGCGGAGGGCTCCTACAATGAGCAGTTCTTC
>TRBV25-1|NA|few|TRBJ1-2
CASFKGYGYTF
TGTGCCAGCTTCAAGGGGTATGGCTACACCTTC
>TRBV5-4|NA|NA|TRBJ2-5
CASSPAVQETQYF
TGTGCCAGCAGCCCGGCCGTCCAAGAGACCCAGTACTTC
>TRBV7-9|TRBD1|few|TRBJ2-1
CASTEQGVGYNEQFF
TGTGCCAGCACCGAACAGGGGGTCGGCTACAATGAGCAGTTCTTC